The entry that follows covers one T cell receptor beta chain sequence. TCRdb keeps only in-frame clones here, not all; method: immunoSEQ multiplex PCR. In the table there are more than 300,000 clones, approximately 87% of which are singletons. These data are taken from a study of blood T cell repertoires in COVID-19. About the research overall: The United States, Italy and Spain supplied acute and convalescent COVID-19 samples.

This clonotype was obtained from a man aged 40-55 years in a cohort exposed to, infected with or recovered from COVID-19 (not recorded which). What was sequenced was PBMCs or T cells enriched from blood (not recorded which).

The CDR3 region is CASSLGAGVTYEQYF. The CDR3, as DNA: TGTGCCAGCAGCTTAGGGGCAGGGGTCACCTACGAGCAGTACTTC. V and J are TRBV7-9 and TRBJ2-7; possibly TRBD1 for D (6 bases). This CDR3 region has 15 residues. Germline V gene data show CDR1 as SEHNR and CDR2 as FQNEAQ (reference sequence). The V and J ends lost 1 base and 2 bases respectively, with 12 bases between them.